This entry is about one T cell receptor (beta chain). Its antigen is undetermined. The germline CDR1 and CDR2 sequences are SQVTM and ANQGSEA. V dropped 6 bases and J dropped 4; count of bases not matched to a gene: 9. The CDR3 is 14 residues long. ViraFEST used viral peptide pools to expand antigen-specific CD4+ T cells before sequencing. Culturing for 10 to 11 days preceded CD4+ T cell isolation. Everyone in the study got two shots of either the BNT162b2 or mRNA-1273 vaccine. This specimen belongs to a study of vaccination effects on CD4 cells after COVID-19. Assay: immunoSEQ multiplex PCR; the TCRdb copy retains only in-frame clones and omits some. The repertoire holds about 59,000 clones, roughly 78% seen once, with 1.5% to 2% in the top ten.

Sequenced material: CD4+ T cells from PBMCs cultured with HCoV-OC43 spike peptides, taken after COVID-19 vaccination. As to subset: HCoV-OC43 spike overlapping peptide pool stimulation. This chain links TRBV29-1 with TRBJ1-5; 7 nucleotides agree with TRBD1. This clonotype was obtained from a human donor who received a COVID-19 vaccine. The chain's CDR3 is CSVAAGQSNQPQHF. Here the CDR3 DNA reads TGCAGCGTCGCGGCGGGACAGTCAAATCAGCCCCAGCATTTT.